These 24 T cell receptor beta chains originate from one sample sequenced in a study of PD-L1 blockade in urothelial cancer (dated by TCRdb to about 2017). The sample's time point label, decoded: pretreatment peripheral blood. Libraries were prepared through the immunoSEQ multiplex PCR assay. Entries here come from immuneACCESS through TCRdb and include only in-frame sequences with V and J called. Some clones fail to appear in such tables; in the studies checked, an unresolved V gene covers under half of the shortfall, and the cause of the remainder is unknown. For this sample there are 45,000 or so clones; about 88% appear just once. Clones ranked in the top ten supply approximately 25% of the sample. The material sequenced was PBMCs, taken around atezolizumab (anti-PD-L1) treatment. The source is a donor older than 35 with urothelial cancer.

The rearrangement uses TRBV13 and TRBJ1-2, with 7 bases identical to TRBD1. The V segment lost 10 bases and the J segment 0 bases; nucleotides outside the gene matches: 8. The CDR3 has 14 residues. Germline CDR1 PRHDT, CDR2 FYEKMQ (reference sequence). The CDR3 here is CATLTGPPNYGYTF. The CDR3 DNA sequence: TGTGCCACCCTGACAGGGCCCCCTAACTATGGCTACACCTTC.

This sequence joins TRBV18 and TRBJ2-7, with TRBD1 matching over 8 bases. The trim removed 3 bases at V and 2 bases at J, leaving 6 bases unmatched. Germline V CDR1 and CDR2: KGHSH, LQKENI. The CDR3 loop spans 15 amino acids. CDR3: CASSPKTGAPYEQYF. DNA for the CDR3: TGTGCCAGCTCACCCAAGACAGGGGCCCCCTACGAGCAGTACTTC.

This clone was picked up one time. This chain joins TRBV18 and TRBJ2-7; TRBD2 matches 7 bases. This CDR3 contains 12 residues. Germline V gene sequence: CDR1 KGHSH, CDR2 LQKENI. After removal of 3 bases from V and 7 bases from J, the junction contained 3 bases not matched to a gene. Here the CDR3 reads CASSPGGGEQYF. CDR3 DNA: TGTGCCAGCTCACCGGGGGGGGGAGAGCAGTACTTC.

The V and J genes are TRBV13 and TRBJ2-7, with 12 bases matching TRBD2. Germline CDR1 and CDR2: PRHDT and FYEKMQ (reference sequence). There are 18 residues in the CDR3. Germline trimming cut 0 bases from V and 5 bases from J; bases unmatched to any gene: 11. Here the CDR3 DNA reads TGTGCCAGCAGCTTAGGAGGGGCTAGCGGGAGGGTTTCCAACGAGCAGTACTTC. This codes for CASSLGGASGRVSNEQYF.

This chain uses TRBV4-3 with TRBJ2-3; TRBD2 agrees at 10 bases. This CDR3 region has 14 residues. With V trimmed by 5 bases and J by 8 bases, 7 bases remained unmatched. The V gene's germline CDR1 is LGHNA and CDR2 YSLEER. The CDR3 sequence: CASSGQREGGTQYF. The CDR3, as DNA: TGCGCCAGCAGCGGCCAGCGGGAGGGAGGTACGCAGTATTTT.

The CDR3 spells CASSQGGPNTEAFF. In nucleotides, the CDR3 is TGTGCCAGCAGCCAGGGTGGGCCGAACACTGAAGCTTTCTTT. The genes are TRBV7-9 and TRBJ1-1; TRBD1 is a possible D gene (5 bases). Germline V lookup: CDR1 SEHNR, CDR2 FQNEAQ (reference sequence). The CDR3 sequence is 14 residues long. V was pared by 5 bases and J by 1 base, with 11 bases between.

The V and J genes are TRBV5-4 and TRBJ2-5; the D gene is possibly TRBD1 (6 bases). Trimming shortened V by 4 bases and J by 5 bases, and 15 bases separated the two germline ends. Germline CDR1 reads SGHNT; CDR2 reads YYREEE (reference sequence). The CDR3 loop spans 14 amino acids. The CDR3 sequence: CASSAPGAWETQYF. The CDR3 DNA follows: TGTGCCAGCAGCGCCCCAGGGGCTTGGGAGACCCAGTACTTC.

The chain has TRBV14 and TRBJ2-7; perhaps TRBD2 as D (6 bases). The germline V gene has CDR1 SGHDN and CDR2 FVKESK. CDR3 length: 14 amino acids. Trimming cost V 2 bases and J 4 bases, with 12 bases left between them. CDR3 nucleotide sequence: TGTGCCAGCAGCCAAAACGGGGGACCTTACGAGCAGTACTTC. Its translation: CASSQNGGPYEQYF. Variable domain in full (rest from reference TRBV14 and TRBJ2-7): EAGVTQFPSHSVIEKGQTVTLRCDPISGHDNLYWYRRVMGKEIKFLLHFVKESKQDESGMPNNRFLAERTGGTYSTLKVQPAELEDSGVYFCASSQNGGPYEQYFGPGTRLTVT.

The CDR3 loop is CASSPTPGTEGYTF. DNA for the CDR3: TGCGCCAGCAGCCCGACTCCCGGGACAGAAGGCTACACCTTC. The V and J genes are TRBV5-1 and TRBJ1-2; 7 nucleotides align to TRBD1. CDR1 and CDR2 (germline): SGHRS, YFSETQ. The V gene end was trimmed by 4 bases and the J gene end by 8 bases; junction bases not matched to a gene: 11. The CDR3 runs to 14 residues. Looking up the rest from reference TRBV5-1 and TRBJ1-2 gives the full variable domain: KAGVTQTPRYLIKTRGQQVTLSCSPISGHRSVSWYQQTPGQGLQFLFEYFSETQRNKGNFPGRFSGRQFSNSRSEMNVSTLELGDSALYLCASSPTPGTEGYTFGSGTRLTVV.

The chain recombines TRBV11-2 with TRBJ2-3; 11 nucleotides align to TRBD1. The CDR3 is 15 residues long. CDR1 and CDR2 (germline): SGHAT, FQNNGV. The ends lost 4 bases at V and 3 bases at J; junction bases unmatched: 3. CDR3 residues: CASSSGQGGTDTQYF. The CDR3 DNA reads TGTGCCAGCAGCTCGGGACAGGGGGGAACAGATACGCAGTATTTT. Together with reference TRBV11-2 and TRBJ2-3, the CDR3 gives the full variable domain: EAGVAQSPRYKIIEKRQSVAFWCNPISGHATLYWYQQILGQGPKLLIQFQNNGVVDDSQLPKDRFSAERLKGVDSTLKIQPAKLEDSAVYLCASSSGQGGTDTQYFGPGTRLTVL.

The chain employs TRBV18 and TRBJ1-1; 8 positions match TRBD1. The germline CDR1 and CDR2 sequences are KGHSH and LQKENI. There are 15 residues in the CDR3. V was clipped by 3 bases and J by 3 bases; unmatched bases: 6. CDR3 protein: CASSPWDRTYTEAFF. DNA for the CDR3: TGTGCCAGCTCACCGTGGGACAGGACCTACACTGAAGCTTTCTTT.

The CDR3 region is CASSFQGQGGVFSGYTF. CDR3 sequence (DNA): TGTGCCAGCAGTTTCCAGGGACAGGGGGGAGTTTTCTCTGGCTACACCTTC. The chain carries TRBV27 and TRBJ1-2; 11 bases align to TRBD1. The CDR3 runs to 17 residues. The V gene end was trimmed by 3 bases and the J gene end by 7 bases; junction bases not matched to a gene: 13. Germline loops: CDR1 MNHEY, CDR2 SMNVEV (reference sequence).

The rearrangement links TRBV25-1 to TRBJ1-2; a possible D gene is TRBD1 (5 bases). Deletions cut 5 bases from V and 4 bases from J, with 11 bases between. The CDR3 runs 13 residues. Germline loops: CDR1 MGHDK, CDR2 SYGVNS. The CDR3 region is CASSLTDLYGYTF. The CDR3 DNA reads TGTGCCAGCAGTCTGACAGACCTCTATGGCTACACCTTC.

The chain carries TRBV27 and TRBJ2-7, with TRBD2 identical over 7 bases. The V gene end was trimmed by 8 bases and the J gene end by 3 bases; junction bases not matched to a gene: 13. Germline values: CDR1 MNHEY, CDR2 SMNVEV (reference sequence). CDR3 size: 15 residues. The CDR3 sequence: CASRENPTGGYEQYF. The DNA for the CDR3 is TGTGCCAGCCGGGAGAACCCAACGGGAGGCTACGAGCAGTACTTC.

The V and J genes are TRBV7-8 and TRBJ2-1; the match to TRBD2 covers 11 bases. Germline values: CDR1 SGHVS, CDR2 FQNEAQ. With V trimmed by 5 bases and J by 6 bases, 12 bases remained unmatched. This CDR3 region has 17 residues. Here the CDR3 DNA reads TGTGCCAGCAGCCCTCCCGGGACTAGCGGCCCGGGCAATGAGCAGTTCTTC. This sequence encodes CASSPPGTSGPGNEQFF.

This clone has just a few counts. The chain combines TRBV7-6 with TRBJ2-7; TRBD1 agrees at 8 bases. CDR1 SGHVS and CDR2 FNYEAQ come from the germline V gene. This CDR3 is 14 amino acids long. J was trimmed by 5 bases and V by 3 bases; bases with no gene match: 6. DNA of the CDR3: TGTGCCAGCAGCTTTCAGGACAGGGTCCACGAGCAGTACTTC. Its protein is CASSFQDRVHEQYF.

V usage is TRBV11-1 and J usage is TRBJ1-1, with 9 bases fitting TRBD1. The V segment lost 4 bases and the J segment 3 bases; nucleotides outside the gene matches: 0. Germline lookup yields CDR1 SGHAT and CDR2 FQDESV (reference sequence). This CDR3 comprises 13 residues. The chain's CDR3 is CASSWDRDTEAFF. The CDR3 DNA reads TGTGCCAGCAGCTGGGACAGGGACACTGAAGCTTTCTTT.

The table lists this clone with a few counts. The chain combines TRBV14 with TRBJ1-1, with TRBD1 matching 9 bases. V was pared by 6 bases and J by 6 bases, with 14 bases of the junction left unmatched. Germline CDR1 reads SGHDN; CDR2 reads FVKESK. CDR3 length equals 16 residues. This chain's CDR3 is CASSLKGTGRGAEAFF. The CDR3 DNA sequence: TGTGCCAGCAGTCTCAAGGGGACAGGGAGGGGGGCTGAAGCTTTCTTT.

The chain uses TRBV7-9 and TRBJ2-2; TRBD2 matches at 7 bases. CDR3 size: 16 residues. Trimming removed 1 base from V and 4 bases from J; junction bases left unmatched: 6. In germline, CDR1 is SEHNR, CDR2 FQNEAQ (reference sequence). Written as DNA, the CDR3 is TGTGCCAGCAGCTTAGGGGGGGGACCGCTCACCGGGGAGCTGTTTTTT. This encodes CASSLGGGPLTGELFF.

The rearrangement uses TRBV19 and TRBJ1-4, with D hard to call. Germline loops: CDR1 LNHDA, CDR2 SQIVND (reference sequence). The CDR3 consists of 14 residues. The V gene lost 3 bases and the J gene lost 2 bases, with 7 bases spanning the gap. This chain's CDR3 is CASSITGTNEKLFF. In DNA, the CDR3 is TGTGCCAGTAGTATTACCGGTACTAATGAAAAACTGTTTTTT.

This chain links TRBV2 with TRBJ2-7, with 9 nucleotides matching TRBD1. The CDR3 runs to 12 residues. Losses at the gene ends were 6 bases for V and 13 bases for J; bases not matched to a gene: 10. Germline lookup yields CDR1 SNHLY and CDR2 FYNNEI. DNA of the CDR3: TGTGCCAGCAGCCCCACGAGGGACAGGGATTACTTC. It encodes CASSPTRDRDYF.

Written as DNA, the CDR3 is TGTGCCAGCAGTACGACAGGGTGGGGCACTGAAGCTTTCTTT. The encoded protein is CASSTTGWGTEAFF. V is TRBV27 and J is TRBJ1-1; 7 bases agree with TRBD1. Germline V lookup: CDR1 MNHEY, CDR2 SMNVEV (reference sequence). This CDR3 has 14 residues. With V trimmed by 5 bases and J by 4 bases, 7 bases remained unmatched.

The chain links TRBV5-1 to TRBJ2-2; 10 positions agree with TRBD1. Trimming cost V 4 bases and J 6 bases; bases outside gene matches: 6. The CDR3 has 15 residues. Germline V gene lookup returns CDR1 SGHRS and CDR2 YFSETQ. The CDR3, as DNA: TGCGCCAGCAGCCCGGGACAGGGGAGGGCCGGGGAGCTGTTTTTT. Its protein is CASSPGQGRAGELFF. The entire variable domain, with the rest obtained from reference TRBV5-1 and TRBJ2-2, is as follows: KAGVTQTPRYLIKTRGQQVTLSCSPISGHRSVSWYQQTPGQGLQFLFEYFSETQRNKGNFPGRFSGRQFSNSRSEMNVSTLELGDSALYLCASSPGQGRAGELFFGEGSRLTVL.

The chain couples TRBV5-6 to TRBJ2-3; 7 nucleotides match TRBD2. Germline-derived CDR1 and CDR2 are SGHDT and YYEEEE. V lost 4 bases to trimming and J lost 1 base; unmatched junction nucleotides: 12. This CDR3 region has 17 residues. The CDR3 spells CASSHPWASGRTDTQYF. CDR3 in DNA: TGTGCCAGCAGCCACCCCTGGGCTAGCGGACGCACAGATACGCAGTATTTT.